The present T cell receptor beta chain was sequenced within a study of cytomegalovirus exposure and HLA in healthy donors. Study in general: From donors who were HLA-typed, an early data release held 75 million to 85 million unique TCRs. Study outcomes and limitations: In a later analysis, most CMV-associated TCR beta chains appeared HLA-restricted. Earlier findings revealed that most TCR beta V segments proved productive either about 90% or about 30% of the time.

As to this clone: Its antigen is currently unknown.

The CDR3 spans 13 residues. V was shortened by 5 bases and J by 6 bases, with 13 bases between the two germline ends. Germline V gives CDR1 MNHNY, CDR2 SVGAGI (reference sequence). Both 60 Vbeta primers and 13 Jbeta primers went into the PCR. TCRdb keeps only in-frame clones here, not all; method: immunoSEQ multiplex PCR. The sample has 65,000 to 75,000 clones; about 80% are singletons. The chain combines TRBV6-6 with TRBJ1-2; possible D gene TRBD1, 5 bases. The source of this sequence is a man aged 50 to 59 in good health and CMV-seronegative. Sample: PBMCs. CDR3 bases: TGTGCCAGCAGTAAATACACAGGCCATGGCTACACCTTC. Amino acid sequence: CASSKYTGHGYTF.